This is a list of T cell receptor beta chains from one sample in a study of Ad26.COV2.S vaccination and SARS-CoV-2 variants. The assay was immunoSEQ multiplex PCR, and TCRdb's table has in-frame clones only and misses some. This sample has hundreds of thousands of clones, with roughly 89% found just once. The sample was peripheral blood, taken in a trial of Ad26.COV2.S vaccine versus placebo. All receptors derive from a person between 18 and 65 years old who received the Ad26.COV2.S COVID-19 vaccine or a placebo. The CDR3 runs from the conserved cysteine through the conserved F or W. A D gene is named only where the DNA matches it firmly. The listing skips clone size in some rows; elsewhere it reads once, few, many or a size class.

>TRBD1|few|TRBV7-9|TRBJ2-5
CATTIGDTRGRKTQYF
TGTGCCACCACGATCGGGGATACCAGGGGGCGCAAGACCCAGTACTTC
>NA|NA|TRBV11-2|TRBJ2-3
CASSLGSDTQYF
TGTGCCAGCAGCTTAGGGTCAGATACGCAGTATTTT
>TRBD1|NA|TRBV28|TRBJ2-7
CASSGLTGGWEQYF
TGTGCCAGCAGTGGGTTGACAGGGGGCTGGGAGCAGTACTTC
>NA|NA|TRBV5-5|TRBJ2-5
CASSFREETQYF
TGTGCCAGCAGCTTCAGGGAGGAGACCCAGTACTTC
>NA|NA|TRBV6-6|TRBJ1-4
CASSYSTHEKLFF
TGTGCCAGCAGTTACTCGACGCATGAAAAACTGTTTTTT
>NA|NA|TRBV19|TRBJ2-1
CASSIWSGLRLTNNNEQFF
TGTGCCAGTAGTATATGGAGCGGGCTCCGGTTAACAAATAACAATGAGCAGTTCTTC
>NA|NA|TRBV5-5|TRBJ1-1
CASSYTTGSQNTEAFF
TGTGCCAGCAGCTATACAACGGGGTCCCAGAACACTGAAGCTTTCTTT
>TRBD2|NA|TRBV7-3|TRBJ2-5
CASSLSAGGPQYF
TGTGCCAGCAGCTTAAGCGCGGGGGGCCCCCAGTACTTC
>TRBD1|NA|TRBV10-3|TRBJ2-3
CAISESLVDRVTDTQYF
TGTGCCATCAGTGAGTCCTTAGTAGACAGGGTCACAGATACGCAGTATTTT
>TRBD1|once|TRBV5-1|TRBJ1-2
CASSLGDRGYGYTF
TGCGCCAGCAGCTTGGGCGACAGGGGCTATGGCTACACCTTC
>TRBD1|NA|TRBV28|TRBJ2-2
CASISGGTGDTGELFF
TGTGCCAGCATATCGGGGGGGACAGGGGACACCGGGGAGCTGTTTTTT
>TRBD1|NA|TRBV3-1/TRBV3-2|TRBJ2-3
CASSQESGQNTDTQYF
TGTGCCAGCAGCCAAGAATCGGGACAGAATACAGATACGCAGTATTTT
>NA|NA|TRBV7-9|TRBJ2-1
CASSLSTGLNEQFF
TGTGCCAGCAGCTTATCGACGGGACTCAATGAGCAGTTCTTC
>TRBD1|few|TRBV4-1|TRBJ2-7
CASSQPGQGYYEQYF
TGCGCCAGCAGCCAACCGGGACAGGGTTATTACGAGCAGTACTTC
>NA|NA|TRBV27|TRBJ2-3
CASSYPPGTQYF
TGTGCCAGCAGCTACCCCCCCGGGACGCAGTATTTT
>NA|NA|TRBV10-3|TRBJ1-4
CAISERGGTNEKLFF
TGTGCCATCAGTGAGCGAGGGGGGACTAATGAAAAACTGTTTTTT
>TRBD1|NA|TRBV28|TRBJ2-2
CASSLDPGTDNTGELFF
TGTGCCAGCAGTTTAGACCCCGGGACAGATAACACCGGGGAGCTGTTTTTT
>NA|NA|TRBV5-1|TRBJ2-1
CASSFQPSYNEQFF
TGCGCCAGCAGCTTTCAGCCTTCCTACAATGAGCAGTTCTTC
>NA|NA|TRBV7-6|TRBJ1-1
CASSQVDSTEAFF
TGTGCCAGCAGCCAAGTGGACAGTACTGAAGCTTTCTTT
>TRBD1|NA|TRBV2|TRBJ2-6
CASSGTGGLGANVLTF
TGTGCCAGCAGCGGGACAGGGGGCTTGGGGGCCAACGTCCTGACTTTC
>NA|NA|TRBV7-2|TRBJ2-2
CASSLTFGGPNTGELFF
TGTGCCAGCAGCTTAACGTTCGGCGGTCCGAACACCGGGGAGCTGTTTTTT
>TRBD1|NA|TRBV6-5|TRBJ2-3
CASSLQGALTDTQYF
TGTGCCAGCAGCCTACAGGGGGCACTAACAGATACGCAGTATTTT
>TRBD1|NA|TRBV28|TRBJ1-5
CASSFPRQGASQPQHF
TGTGCCAGCAGTTTTCCCCGACAGGGGGCCTCGCAGCCCCAGCATTTT
>NA|NA|TRBV3-1/TRBV3-2|TRBJ2-7
CASSQGPGVPYEQYF
TGTGCCAGCAGCCAAGGTCCGGGAGTTCCCTACGAGCAGTACTTC
>NA|NA|TRBV19|TRBJ2-3
CASSMAQGGSTDTQYF
TGTGCCAGTAGTATGGCTCAGGGGGGCAGCACAGATACGCAGTATTTT
>NA|NA|TRBV18|TRBJ2-7
CASSRQDAVSYEQYF
TGTGCCAGCTCACGACAGGACGCGGTATCCTACGAGCAGTACTTC
>TRBD1|NA|TRBV18|TRBJ2-3
CASSRGQGADTQYF
TGTGCCAGCTCACGGGGACAGGGGGCAGATACGCAGTATTTT
>NA|once|TRBV3-1/TRBV3-2|TRBJ1-1
CASSQDLGTEAFF
TGTGCCAGCAGCCAAGATCTGGGCACTGAAGCTTTCTTT
>NA|NA|TRBV14|TRBJ1-2
CASSSRLGAGYTF
TGTGCCAGCAGCTCTCGATTGGGGGCTGGCTACACCTTC
>NA|NA|TRBV7-9|TRBJ2-5
CATRAVQETQYF
TGTGCCACCAGAGCGGTCCAAGAGACCCAGTACTTC
>NA|NA|TRBV19|TRBJ1-1
CASSIPLQRNTEAFF
TGTGCCAGTAGTATCCCCCTCCAAAGGAACACTGAAGCTTTCTTT
>NA|NA|TRBV18|TRBJ1-1
CASSPGGGNTEAFF
TGTGCCAGCTCACCAGGGGGGGGGAACACTGAAGCTTTCTTT
>NA|NA|TRBV4-2|TRBJ1-2
CASSQWQDILGGGGYTF
TGTGCCAGCAGCCAGTGGCAAGATATTCTGGGGGGAGGCGGCTACACCTTC
>NA|NA|TRBV6-5|TRBJ2-7
CASKSSYEQYF
TGTGCCAGCAAGAGCTCCTACGAGCAGTACTTC
>NA|NA|TRBV19|TRBJ1-1
CASSFREDTEAFF
TGTGCCAGTAGTTTCAGGGAGGACACTGAAGCTTTCTTT
>NA|few|TRBV7-9|TRBJ1-2
CASSVSEESGTF
TGTGCCAGCAGCGTATCGGAGGAGTCAGGCACCTTC
>TRBD2|NA|TRBV28|TRBJ2-4
CASSFSPDAAGAQKNIQYF
TGTGCCAGCAGTTTCTCCCCTGATGCAGCGGGAGCTCAAAAAAACATTCAGTACTTC
>TRBD1|NA|TRBV7-2|TRBJ1-1
CASSLAAGGNTEAFF
TGTGCCAGCAGCTTGGCGGCAGGGGGTAACACTGAAGCTTTCTTT
>TRBD2|NA|TRBV9|TRBJ2-1
CASSQLGTSGVDEQFF
TGTGCCAGCAGCCAACTGGGGACTAGCGGGGTCGATGAGCAGTTCTTC
>NA|NA|TRBV2|TRBJ1-1
CASTTRAPNTEAFF
TGTGCCAGCACGACCCGGGCACCTAACACTGAAGCTTTCTTT
>NA|NA|TRBV9|TRBJ1-4
CASSVGKVNEKLFF
TGTGCCAGCAGCGTAGGGAAGGTGAATGAAAAACTGTTTTTT
>NA|NA|TRBV18|TRBJ1-4
CASSPSRGRQTLNEKLFF
TGTGCCAGCTCACCGTCCAGGGGCCGACAGACGCTTAATGAAAAACTGTTTTTT
>NA|NA|TRBV19|TRBJ2-7
CASSPLASSYEQYF
TGTGCCAGTAGTCCCTTGGCCTCGTCATACGAGCAGTACTTC
>TRBD1|NA|TRBV18|TRBJ1-5
CASSPGQNNQPQHF
TGTGCCAGCTCTCCGGGACAGAACAATCAGCCCCAGCATTTT
>NA|NA|TRBV12-3/TRBV12-4|TRBJ1-1
CASRWGRTEAFF
TGTGCCAGCAGATGGGGACGGACTGAAGCTTTCTTT
>NA|NA|TRBV21-1|TRBJ2-5
CASSTGAGKETQYF
TGTGCCAGCAGCACAGGGGCAGGGAAAGAGACCCAGTACTTC
>NA|NA|TRBV19|TRBJ1-6
CASSMVDYGTDNSPLHF
TGTGCCAGTAGTATGGTGGATTACGGGACTGATAATTCACCCCTCCACTTT
>NA|NA|TRBV6-1|TRBJ1-2
CASSLARGEGYTF
TGTGCCAGCAGTTTGGCCCGGGGGGAAGGCTACACCTTC
>TRBD1|NA|TRBV2|TRBJ1-5
CASRRTGGGPQHF
TGTGCCAGCAGGCGAACAGGGGGAGGACCCCAGCATTTT
>TRBD2|NA|TRBV7-9|TRBJ2-3
CASSLGTSVTDTQYF
TGTGCCAGCAGCCTAGGGACTAGCGTAACAGATACGCAGTATTTT
>NA|NA|TRBV7-9|TRBJ2-7
CASSVTGFEQYF
TGTGCCAGCAGCGTCACAGGGTTCGAGCAGTACTTC
>TRBD1|NA|TRBV29-1|TRBJ2-1
CSVRPGQDLHEQFF
TGCAGCGTTCGTCCGGGACAGGATTTACATGAGCAGTTCTTC
>TRBD1|NA|TRBV4-3|TRBJ2-1
CASSPDRDSYNEQFF
TGCGCCAGCAGCCCGGACAGGGACTCCTACAATGAGCAGTTCTTC